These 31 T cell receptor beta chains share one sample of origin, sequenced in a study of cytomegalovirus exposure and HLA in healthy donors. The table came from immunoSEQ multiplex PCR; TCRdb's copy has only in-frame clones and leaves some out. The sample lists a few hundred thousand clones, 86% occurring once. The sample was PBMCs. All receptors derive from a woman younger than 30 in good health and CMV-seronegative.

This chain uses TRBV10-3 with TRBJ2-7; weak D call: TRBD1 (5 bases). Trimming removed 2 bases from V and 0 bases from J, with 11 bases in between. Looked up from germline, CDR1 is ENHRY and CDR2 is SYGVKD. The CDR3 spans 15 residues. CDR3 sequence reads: CAISERQSSSYEQYF. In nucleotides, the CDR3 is TGTGCCATCAGTGAGAGACAGTCCAGCTCCTACGAGCAGTACTTC.

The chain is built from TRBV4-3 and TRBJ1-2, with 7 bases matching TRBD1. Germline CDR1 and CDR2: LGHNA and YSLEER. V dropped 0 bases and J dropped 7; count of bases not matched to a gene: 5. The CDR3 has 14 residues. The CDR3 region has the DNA TGCGCCAGCAGCCAAGATGAGGGGGCAGGTGGCTACACCTTC. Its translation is CASSQDEGAGGYTF.

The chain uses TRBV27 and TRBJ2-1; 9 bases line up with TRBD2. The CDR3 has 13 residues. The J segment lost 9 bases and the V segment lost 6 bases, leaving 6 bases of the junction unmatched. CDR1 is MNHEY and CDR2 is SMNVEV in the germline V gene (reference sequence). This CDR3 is CASSGTSRVEQFF. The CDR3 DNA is TGTGCCAGCAGCGGGACTAGCCGGGTTGAGCAGTTCTTC.

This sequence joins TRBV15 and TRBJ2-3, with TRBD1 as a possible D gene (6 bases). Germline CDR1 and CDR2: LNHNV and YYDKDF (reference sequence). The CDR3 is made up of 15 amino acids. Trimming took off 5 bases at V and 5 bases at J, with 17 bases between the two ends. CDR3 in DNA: TGTGCCACCAGCCGATATAATCAGGGGCAAGATACGCAGTATTTT. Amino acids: CATSRYNQGQDTQYF.

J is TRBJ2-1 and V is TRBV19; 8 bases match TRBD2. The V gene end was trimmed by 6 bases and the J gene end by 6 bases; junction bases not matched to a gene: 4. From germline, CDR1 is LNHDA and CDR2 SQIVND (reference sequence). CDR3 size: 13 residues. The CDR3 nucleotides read TGTGCCAGTAGGTCGGCGGGAGGCAATGAGCAGTTCTTC. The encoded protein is CASRSAGGNEQFF. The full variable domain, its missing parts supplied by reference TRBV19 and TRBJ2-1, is DGGITQSPKYLFRKEGQNVTLSCEQNLNHDAMYWYRQDPGQGLRLIYYSQIVNDFQKGDIAEGYSVSREKKESFPLTVTSAQKNPTAFYLCASRSAGGNEQFFGPGTRLTVL.

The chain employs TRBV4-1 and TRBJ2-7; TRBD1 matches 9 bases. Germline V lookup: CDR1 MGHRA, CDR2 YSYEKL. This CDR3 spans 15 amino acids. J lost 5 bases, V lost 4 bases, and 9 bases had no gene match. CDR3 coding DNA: TGCGCCAGCAGCCTTCAGGGGACAGGGCGAGACGAGCAGTACTTC. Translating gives CASSLQGTGRDEQYF.

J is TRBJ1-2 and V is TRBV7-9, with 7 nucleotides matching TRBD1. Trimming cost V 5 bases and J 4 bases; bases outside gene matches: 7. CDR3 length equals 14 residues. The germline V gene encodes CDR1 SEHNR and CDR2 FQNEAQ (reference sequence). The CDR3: CASSLEGAIYGYTF. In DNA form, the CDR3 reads TGTGCCAGCAGCCTTGAGGGGGCGATCTATGGCTACACCTTC.

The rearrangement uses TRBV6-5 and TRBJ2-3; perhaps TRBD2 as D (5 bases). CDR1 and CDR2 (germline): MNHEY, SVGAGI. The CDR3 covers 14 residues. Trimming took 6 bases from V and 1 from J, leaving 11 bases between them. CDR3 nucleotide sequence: TGTGCCAGCAGACGGATTAGCGGCACAGATACGCAGTATTTT. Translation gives CASRRISGTDTQYF.

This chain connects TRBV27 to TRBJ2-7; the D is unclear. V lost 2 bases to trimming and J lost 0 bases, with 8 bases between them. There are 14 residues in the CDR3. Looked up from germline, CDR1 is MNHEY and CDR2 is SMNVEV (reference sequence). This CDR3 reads CASSLGGNSYEQYF. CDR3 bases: TGTGCCAGCAGTTTAGGCGGTAACTCCTACGAGCAGTACTTC.

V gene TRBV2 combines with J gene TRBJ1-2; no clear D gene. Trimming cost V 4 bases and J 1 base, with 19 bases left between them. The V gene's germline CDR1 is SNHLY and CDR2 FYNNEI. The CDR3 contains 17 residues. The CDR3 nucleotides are TGTGCCAGCAGTGGTCGTACCGGGTCCCAATTTAACTATGGCTACACCTTC. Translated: CASSGRTGSQFNYGYTF.

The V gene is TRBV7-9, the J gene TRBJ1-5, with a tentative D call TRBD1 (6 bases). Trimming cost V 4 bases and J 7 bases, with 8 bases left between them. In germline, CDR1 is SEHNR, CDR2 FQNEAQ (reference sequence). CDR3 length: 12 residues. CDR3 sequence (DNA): TGTGCCAGCAGCTCAAGGGGGCAGCCCCAGCATTTT. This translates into CASSSRGQPQHF.

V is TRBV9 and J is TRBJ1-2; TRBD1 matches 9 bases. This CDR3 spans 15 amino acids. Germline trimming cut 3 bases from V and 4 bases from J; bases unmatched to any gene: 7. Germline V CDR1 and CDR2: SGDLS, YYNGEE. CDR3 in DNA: TGTGCCAGCAGCGGGCGGGACAGGGCTGCCTATGGCTACACCTTC. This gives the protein CASSGRDRAAYGYTF.

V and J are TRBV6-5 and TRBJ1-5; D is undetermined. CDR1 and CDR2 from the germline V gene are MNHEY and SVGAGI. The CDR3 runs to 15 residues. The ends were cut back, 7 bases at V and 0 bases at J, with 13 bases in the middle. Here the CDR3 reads CASKEALFSNQPQHF. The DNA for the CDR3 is TGTGCCAGCAAGGAGGCCCTTTTTAGCAATCAGCCCCAGCATTTT.

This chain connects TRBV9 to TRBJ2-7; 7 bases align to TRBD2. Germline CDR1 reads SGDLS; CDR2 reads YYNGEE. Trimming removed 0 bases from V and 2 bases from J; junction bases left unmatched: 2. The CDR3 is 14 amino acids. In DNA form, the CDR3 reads TGTGCCAGCAGCGTAGGGGACTACCCCTACGAGCAGTACTTC. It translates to CASSVGDYPYEQYF.

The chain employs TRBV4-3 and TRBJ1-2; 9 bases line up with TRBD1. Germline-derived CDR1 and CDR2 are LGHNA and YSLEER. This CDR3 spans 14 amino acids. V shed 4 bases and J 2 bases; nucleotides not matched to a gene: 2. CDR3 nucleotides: TGCGCCAGCAGCCCGGGACAGGGAAACTATGGCTACACCTTC. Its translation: CASSPGQGNYGYTF.

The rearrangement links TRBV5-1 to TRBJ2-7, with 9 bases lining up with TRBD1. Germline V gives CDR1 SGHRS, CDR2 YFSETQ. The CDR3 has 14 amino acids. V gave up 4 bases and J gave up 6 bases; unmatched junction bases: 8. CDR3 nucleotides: TGCGCCAGCAGCCCGGGACAGGGCCTCGGCGAGCAGTACTTC. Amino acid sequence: CASSPGQGLGEQYF.

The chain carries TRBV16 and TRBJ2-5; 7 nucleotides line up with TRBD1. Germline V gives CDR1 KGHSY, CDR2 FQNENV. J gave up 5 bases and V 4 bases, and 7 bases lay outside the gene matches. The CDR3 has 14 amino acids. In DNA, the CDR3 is TGTGCCAGCAGCCCGACAGGGATACGGGAGACCCAGTACTTC. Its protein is CASSPTGIRETQYF.

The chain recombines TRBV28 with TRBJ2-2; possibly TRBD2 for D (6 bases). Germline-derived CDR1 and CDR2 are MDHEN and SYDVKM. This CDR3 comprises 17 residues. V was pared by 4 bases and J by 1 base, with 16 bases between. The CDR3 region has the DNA TGTGCCAGCAGTTCCCATGGCGGTAGCGGGAACACCGGGGAGCTGTTTTTT. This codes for CASSSHGGSGNTGELFF. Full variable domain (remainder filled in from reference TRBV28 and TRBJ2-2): DVKVTQSSRYLVKRTGEKVFLECVQDMDHENMFWYRQDPGLGLRLIYFSYDVKMKEKGDIPEGYSVSREKKERFSLILESASTNQTSMYLCASSSHGGSGNTGELFFGEGSRLTVL.

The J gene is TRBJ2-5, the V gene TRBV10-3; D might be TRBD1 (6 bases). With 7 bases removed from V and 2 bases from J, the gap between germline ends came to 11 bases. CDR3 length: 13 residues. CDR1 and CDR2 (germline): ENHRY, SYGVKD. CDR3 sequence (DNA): TGTGCCATCACCCGTGACAGGCAAGAGACCCAGTACTTC. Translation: CAITRDRQETQYF.

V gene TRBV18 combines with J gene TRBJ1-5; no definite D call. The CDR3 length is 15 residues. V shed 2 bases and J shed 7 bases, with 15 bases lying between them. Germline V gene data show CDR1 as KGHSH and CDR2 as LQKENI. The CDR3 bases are TGTGCCAGCTCACCAGGGTCAGGTGATAACCAGCCCCAGCATTTT. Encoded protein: CASSPGSGDNQPQHF.

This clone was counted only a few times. The CDR3 nucleotides read TGTGCCAGCCGGGGGACAGGGAAACCCACCATATATTTT. Translated, it gives CASRGTGKPTIYF. The V call is TRBV6-5, the J call TRBJ1-3; 9 bases match TRBD1. The length of the CDR3 is 13 residues. With V trimmed by 8 bases and J by 9 bases, 8 bases remained unmatched. From germline, CDR1 is MNHEY and CDR2 SVGAGI.

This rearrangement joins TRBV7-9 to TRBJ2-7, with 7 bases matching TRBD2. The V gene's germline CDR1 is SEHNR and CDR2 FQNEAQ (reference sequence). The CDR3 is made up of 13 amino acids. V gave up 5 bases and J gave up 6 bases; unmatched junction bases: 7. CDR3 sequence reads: CASSQTLAVEQYF. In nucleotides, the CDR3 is TGTGCCAGCAGCCAAACCCTAGCGGTCGAGCAGTACTTC.

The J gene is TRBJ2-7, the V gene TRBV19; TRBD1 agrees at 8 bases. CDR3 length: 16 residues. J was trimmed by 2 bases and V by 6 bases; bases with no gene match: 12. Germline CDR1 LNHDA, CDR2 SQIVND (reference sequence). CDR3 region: CASRLLGTGGTYEQYF. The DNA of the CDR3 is TGTGCCAGTAGATTACTCGGGACAGGTGGGACCTACGAGCAGTACTTC.

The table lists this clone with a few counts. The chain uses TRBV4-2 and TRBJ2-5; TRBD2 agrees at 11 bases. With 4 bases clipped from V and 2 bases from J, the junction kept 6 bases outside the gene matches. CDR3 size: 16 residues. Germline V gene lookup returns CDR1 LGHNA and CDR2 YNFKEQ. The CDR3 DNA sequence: TGTGCCAGCAGCCCAGAGGGGACTAGCGGACAAGAGACCCAGTACTTC. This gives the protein CASSPEGTSGQETQYF.

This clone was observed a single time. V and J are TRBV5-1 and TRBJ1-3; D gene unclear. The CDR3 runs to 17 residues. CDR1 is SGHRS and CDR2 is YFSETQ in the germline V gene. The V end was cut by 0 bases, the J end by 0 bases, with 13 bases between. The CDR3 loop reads CASSLAGTKFSGNTIYF. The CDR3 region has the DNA TGCGCCAGCAGCTTGGCAGGAACCAAGTTCTCTGGAAACACCATATATTTT.

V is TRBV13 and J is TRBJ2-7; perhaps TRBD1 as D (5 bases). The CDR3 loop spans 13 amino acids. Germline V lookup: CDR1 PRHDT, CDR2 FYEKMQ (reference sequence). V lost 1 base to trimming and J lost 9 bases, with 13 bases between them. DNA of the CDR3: TGTGCCAGCAGCTTAGAGATGGGGCACGGGCAGTACTTC. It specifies CASSLEMGHGQYF.

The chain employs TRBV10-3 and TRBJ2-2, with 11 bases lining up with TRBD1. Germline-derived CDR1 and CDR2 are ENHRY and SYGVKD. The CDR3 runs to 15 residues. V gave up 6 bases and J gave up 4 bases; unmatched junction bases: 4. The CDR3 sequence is CAIRAGTGGTGELFF. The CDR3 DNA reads TGTGCCATCAGGGCCGGGACAGGGGGCACCGGGGAGCTGTTTTTT.

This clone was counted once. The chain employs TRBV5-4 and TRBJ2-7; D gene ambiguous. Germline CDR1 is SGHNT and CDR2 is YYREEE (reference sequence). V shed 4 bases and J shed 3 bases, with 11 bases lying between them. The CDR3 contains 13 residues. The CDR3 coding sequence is TGTGCCAGCAGCCAACAATCTTTCTACGAGCAGTACTTC. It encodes CASSQQSFYEQYF.

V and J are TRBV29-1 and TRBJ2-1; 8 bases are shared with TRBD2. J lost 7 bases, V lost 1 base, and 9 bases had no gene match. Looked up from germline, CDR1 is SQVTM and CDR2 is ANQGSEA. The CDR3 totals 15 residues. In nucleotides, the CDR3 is TGCAGCGTTGAAGCTCCGGGACTAGTCGCGAATGAGCAGTTCTTC. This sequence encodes CSVEAPGLVANEQFF.

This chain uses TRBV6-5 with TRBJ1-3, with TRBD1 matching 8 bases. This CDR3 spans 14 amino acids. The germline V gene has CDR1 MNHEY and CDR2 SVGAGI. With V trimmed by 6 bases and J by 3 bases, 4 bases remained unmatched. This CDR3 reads CASSRTGYGNTIYF. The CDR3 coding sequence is TGTGCCAGCAGCAGGACAGGGTATGGAAACACCATATATTTT.

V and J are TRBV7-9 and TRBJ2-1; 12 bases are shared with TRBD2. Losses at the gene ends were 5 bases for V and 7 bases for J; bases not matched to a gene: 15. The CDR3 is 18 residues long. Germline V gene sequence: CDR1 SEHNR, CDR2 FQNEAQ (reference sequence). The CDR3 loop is CASSPPLASGRERNEQFF. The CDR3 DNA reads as TGTGCCAGCAGCCCCCCTTTGGCTAGCGGGAGGGAAAGGAATGAGCAGTTCTTC.